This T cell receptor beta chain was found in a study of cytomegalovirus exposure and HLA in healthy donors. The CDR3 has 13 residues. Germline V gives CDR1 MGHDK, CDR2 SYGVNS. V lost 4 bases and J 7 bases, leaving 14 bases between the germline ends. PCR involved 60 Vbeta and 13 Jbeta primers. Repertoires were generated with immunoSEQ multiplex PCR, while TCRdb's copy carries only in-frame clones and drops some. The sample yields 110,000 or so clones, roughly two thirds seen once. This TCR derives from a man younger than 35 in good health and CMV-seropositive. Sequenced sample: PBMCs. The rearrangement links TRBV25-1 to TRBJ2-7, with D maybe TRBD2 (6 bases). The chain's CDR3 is CASSGLLAGEQYF. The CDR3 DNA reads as TGTGCCAGCAGTGGCCTCCTCGCGGGGGAGCAGTACTTC.